These 25 T cell receptor beta chains were all obtained from the same sample, sequenced in a study of blood T cell repertoires in COVID-19. Measured with immunoSEQ multiplex PCR; TCRdb has only the in-frame clones, and not every one. The profile covers some 210,000 clones, with just over 90% appearing a single time and around 1.2% taken by the ten largest. The specimen sequenced was peripheral blood. Receptors originate from a man aged 25 to 45 with acute or convalescent COVID-19.

This chain connects TRBV15 to TRBJ1-2; tentative D call: TRBD1 (5 bases). Trimming left V 3 bases short and J 4 bases short, with 9 bases between. CDR3 size: 13 residues. CDR1 is LNHNV, CDR2 YYDKDF, per germline (reference sequence). The CDR3 region has the DNA TGTGCCACCAGCAGCCCAGGGCGCTATGGCTACACCTTC. Translation: CATSSPGRYGYTF.

This clone was recorded only once. V gene TRBV5-6 combines with J gene TRBJ2-3; D is unclear. Trimming pared 4 bases from V and 5 bases from J, leaving 11 bases between. Per the germline V gene, CDR1 is SGHDT and CDR2 is YYEEEE. This CDR3 is 13 amino acids long. This chain's CDR3 is CASSVVTGDTQYF. In nucleotides, the CDR3 is TGTGCCAGCAGCGTCGTCACGGGAGATACGCAGTATTTT. Full variable domain (remainder filled in from reference TRBV5-6 and TRBJ2-3): DAGVTQSPTHLIKTRGQQVTLRCSPKSGHDTVSWYQQALGQGPQFIFQYYEEEERQRGNFPDRFSGHQFPNYSSELNVNALLLGDSALYLCASSVVTGDTQYFGPGTRLTVL.

This clone was found once. The V and J genes are TRBV7-3 and TRBJ1-1, with unresolved D. The CDR3 has 13 residues. With 1 base removed from V and 7 bases from J, the gap between germline ends came to 10 bases. From germline, CDR1 is SGHTA and CDR2 FQGTGA. The CDR3 protein is CASSLRRGYEAFF. The CDR3 region has the DNA TGTGCCAGCAGCTTAAGACGAGGGTATGAAGCTTTCTTT.

This clone was detected many times. The chain uses TRBV11-3 and TRBJ2-4; TRBD1 might be the D (5 bases). Germline values: CDR1 SGHNT, CDR2 YENEEA. Trimming shortened V by 4 bases and J by 0 bases, and 13 bases separated the two germline ends. This CDR3 is built from 16 residues. The DNA for the CDR3 is TGTGCCAGCAGCTCGATCCCCGACAGAGCCAAAAACATTCAGTACTTC. Its translation is CASSSIPDRAKNIQYF.

The chain carries TRBV9 and TRBJ2-1, with D possibly TRBD1 on 6 matching bases. The CDR3 has 13 amino acids. Germline V gene lookup returns CDR1 SGDLS and CDR2 YYNGEE. With 3 bases removed from V and 3 bases from J, the gap between germline ends came to 7 bases. In DNA form, the CDR3 reads TGTGCCAGCAGCGAGGACAGCTACAATGAGCAGTTCTTC. This gives the protein CASSEDSYNEQFF.

This rearrangement joins TRBV25-1 to TRBJ2-5; 7 bases fit TRBD1. The CDR3 sequence is 16 residues long. V shed 4 bases, J shed 0 bases, and the junction held 8 bases outside the gene matches. Germline CDR1 reads MGHDK; CDR2 reads SYGVNS. This CDR3 reads CASSVNQGVNQETQYF. For the CDR3, the DNA is TGTGCCAGCAGTGTAAACCAGGGGGTAAACCAAGAGACCCAGTACTTC.

The V call is TRBV19, the J call TRBJ2-1, with TRBD2 matching 10 bases. The CDR3 spans 13 residues. The ends lost 10 bases at V and 5 bases at J; junction bases unmatched: 5. The V gene's germline CDR1 is LNHDA and CDR2 SQIVND (reference sequence). CDR3 amino acids: CATSGSRNNEQFF. CDR3 bases: TGTGCCACTAGCGGGAGTCGGAACAATGAGCAGTTCTTC.

CDR3 in amino acids: CASSIRRFGEQYF. Written as DNA, the CDR3 is TGTGCCAGTAGTATTCGCAGGTTCGGTGAGCAGTACTTC. The V call is TRBV19, the J call TRBJ2-7; D is ambiguous. The CDR3 has 13 amino acids. The V end was cut by 3 bases, the J end by 7 bases, with 13 bases between. CDR1 and CDR2 (germline): LNHDA, SQIVND (reference sequence).

J is TRBJ2-7 and V is TRBV28, with 7 bases lining up with TRBD1. With V trimmed by 5 bases and J by 4 bases, 17 bases remained unmatched. In germline, CDR1 is MDHEN, CDR2 SYDVKM. The CDR3 totals 17 residues. DNA for the CDR3: TGTGCCAGCAGTCCCTTTAACCGAGGGGGCAAAGATTACGAGCAGTACTTC. As protein: CASSPFNRGGKDYEQYF.

Remarks on this clone: Germline and junction disagree at one end, which may indicate a read error. The genes are TRBV7-7 and TRBJ1-1, with D uncertain. The CDR3 is 12 amino acids. Looked up from germline, CDR1 is SSHAT and CDR2 is FNYEAQ (reference sequence). CDR3 in amino acids: CASSLAAVEAFF. The CDR3 region has the DNA TGTGCTAGCAGCTTAGCGGCAGTTGAAGCTTTCTTT.

The rearrangement joins TRBV19 to TRBJ2-6; 7 bases map to TRBD1. Germline trimming cut 2 bases from V and 0 bases from J; bases unmatched to any gene: 7. Looked up from germline, CDR1 is LNHDA and CDR2 is SQIVND (reference sequence). This CDR3 is built from 18 residues. In nucleotides, the CDR3 is TGTGCCAGTAGTATAAGGGACAGCTCCGACTCTGGGGCCAACGTCCTGACTTTC. The encoded protein is CASSIRDSSDSGANVLTF.

This chain connects TRBV19 to TRBJ1-2, with D maybe TRBD1 (6 bases). The germline V gene has CDR1 LNHDA and CDR2 SQIVND (reference sequence). This CDR3 is built from 14 residues. Deletions cut 5 bases from V and 4 bases from J, with 14 bases between. The CDR3 coding sequence is TGTGCCAGTAGTCCAAACAGGGCTAGCTATGGCTACACCTTC. It encodes CASSPNRASYGYTF.

The chain links TRBV7-2 to TRBJ1-5; D unresolved. V lost 4 bases and J lost 3, with 13 bases in between. This CDR3 is built from 15 residues. Germline V lookup: CDR1 SGHTA, CDR2 FQGNSA. CDR3 nucleotide sequence: TGTGCCAGCAGCTCCGGAGCCTCATTCAATCAGCCCCAGCATTTT. Translating gives CASSSGASFNQPQHF.

The chain's CDR3 is CASSLGGRGYGYTF. Here the CDR3 DNA reads TGTGCCAGCAGCTTGGGTGGCAGGGGGTATGGCTACACCTTC. This chain joins TRBV5-6 and TRBJ1-2, with 7 bases lining up with TRBD1. This CDR3 comprises 14 residues. Germline V gene data show CDR1 as SGHDT and CDR2 as YYEEEE. The V gene end was trimmed by 0 bases and the J gene end by 5 bases; junction bases not matched to a gene: 4.

CDR3 nucleotide sequence: TGTGCCAGCAGCCTCGGACAGGGCGAGTTTGGGGAGCTGTTTTTT. It codes for CASSLGQGEFGELFF. The V call is TRBV5-8, the J call TRBJ2-2; 8 bases line up with TRBD1. Germline V gene data show CDR1 as SGHTS and CDR2 as YDEGEE. The CDR3 length is 15 residues. With V trimmed by 4 bases and J by 8 bases, 10 bases remained unmatched. Looking up the rest from reference TRBV5-8 and TRBJ2-2 gives the full variable domain: EAGVTQSPTHLIKTRGQQATLRCSPISGHTSVYWYQQALGLGLQFLLWYDEGEERNRGNFPPRFSGRQFPNYSSELNVNALELEDSALYLCASSLGQGEFGELFFGEGSRLTVL.

Turning to this clone: Mismatch with germline at one junction end may stem from a read error. J is TRBJ1-2 and V is TRBV5-1, with TRBD1 as a possible D gene (6 bases). Germline V gene lookup returns CDR1 SGHRS and CDR2 YFSETQ. CDR3 length equals 15 residues. The CDR3 protein is CACRGRGGNGYGYTF. In DNA form, the CDR3 reads TGCGCCTGCAGGGGACGTGGGGGGAACGGCTATGGCTACACCTTC.

The chain combines TRBV9 with TRBJ1-2; unclear D gene. Between the trimmed V and J ends, which lost 4 bases and 8 bases, there was a span of 15 bases. CDR1 and CDR2 from the germline V gene are SGDLS and YYNGEE. The CDR3 runs 13 residues. The CDR3 loop reads CASSLGGTIGYTF. CDR3 DNA: TGTGCCAGCAGCCTTGGAGGTACAATAGGCTACACCTTC.

This sequence joins TRBV7-9 and TRBJ2-7; D remains unclear. V dropped 6 bases and J dropped 0 bases, with 6 bases sitting between them. The CDR3 extends over 12 amino acids. CDR1 SEHNR and CDR2 FQNEAQ come from the germline V gene (reference sequence). CDR3 DNA: TGTGCCAGCAGGTCCTCCTCCTACGAGCAGTACTTC. Protein sequence: CASRSSSYEQYF.

A single count supports this clone. V gene TRBV19 combines with J gene TRBJ1-1; D gene unclear. Trimming pared 9 bases from V and 0 bases from J, leaving 11 bases between. The CDR3 spans 13 residues. Germline values: CDR1 LNHDA, CDR2 SQIVND (reference sequence). The CDR3 region is CASQRVMNTEAFF. CDR3 DNA: TGTGCCAGCCAACGGGTCATGAACACTGAAGCTTTCTTT.

This clone was picked up one time. The chain recombines TRBV13 with TRBJ2-7; D ambiguous. CDR1 is PRHDT and CDR2 is FYEKMQ in the germline V gene (reference sequence). Trimming left V 3 bases short and J 0 bases short, with 9 bases between. This CDR3 region has 14 residues. The chain's CDR3 is CASSFYRVSYEQYF. CDR3 in DNA: TGTGCCAGCAGCTTTTACCGGGTCTCCTACGAGCAGTACTTC.

The CDR3 DNA follows: TGCGCCAGCAGCCAAGACCCTAGCGGGGGCACAGATACGCAGTATTTT. Translated: CASSQDPSGGTDTQYF. J is TRBJ2-3 and V is TRBV4-1, with 9 bases that match TRBD2. CDR1 is MGHRA and CDR2 is YSYEKL in the germline V gene. Germline trimming cut 0 bases from V and 1 base from J; bases unmatched to any gene: 2. The CDR3 loop spans 16 amino acids.

The chain employs TRBV7-3 and TRBJ2-1, with 11 bases aligning to TRBD2. This CDR3 has 17 residues. Germline CDR1 reads SGHTA; CDR2 reads FQGTGA. Trimming cost V 4 bases and J 0 bases; bases outside gene matches: 5. This chain's CDR3 is CASSSKGLAGSYNEQFF. CDR3 in DNA: TGTGCCAGCAGCTCCAAAGGACTAGCGGGCTCCTACAATGAGCAGTTCTTC.

This chain links TRBV7-9 with TRBJ2-7, with 10 bases lining up with TRBD2. This CDR3 spans 18 amino acids. The V gene's germline CDR1 is SEHNR and CDR2 FQNEAQ (reference sequence). The V gene end was trimmed by 5 bases and the J gene end by 4 bases; junction bases not matched to a gene: 17. This CDR3 reads CASSITGTSVPRVYEQYF. CDR3 DNA sequence: TGTGCCAGCAGCATCACCGGGACTAGCGTCCCCCGGGTTTACGAGCAGTACTTC. The full variable domain, its missing parts supplied by reference TRBV7-9 and TRBJ2-7, is DTGVSQNPRHKITKRGQNVTFRCDPISEHNRLYWYRQTLGQGPEFLTYFQNEAQLEKSRLLSDRFSAERPKGSFSTLEIQRTEQGDSAMYLCASSITGTSVPRVYEQYFGPGTRLTVT.

This CDR3 reads CASSGGGATGNTIYF. DNA for the CDR3: TGTGCCAGCAGTGGGGGTGGGGCCACTGGAAACACCATATATTTT. The V call is TRBV2, the J call TRBJ1-3, with D possibly being TRBD1 (5 bases). The CDR3 contains 15 residues. V was pared by 4 bases and J by 2 bases, with 12 bases between. The germline CDR1 and CDR2 sequences are SNHLY and FYNNEI.

This clone was counted a single time. V usage is TRBV3-1 (or the pseudogene TRBV3-2) and J usage is TRBJ2-1; the match to TRBD1 covers 9 bases. Germline V gives CDR1 LGHDT, CDR2 YNNKEL (reference sequence). The CDR3 has 15 residues. Unmatched junction bases numbered 14, after V lost 10 bases and J lost 7 bases. For the CDR3, the DNA is TGTGCCACAACTACGGGGACAGGGTTGGTTAATGAGCAGTTCTTC. Translating it yields CATTTGTGLVNEQFF.